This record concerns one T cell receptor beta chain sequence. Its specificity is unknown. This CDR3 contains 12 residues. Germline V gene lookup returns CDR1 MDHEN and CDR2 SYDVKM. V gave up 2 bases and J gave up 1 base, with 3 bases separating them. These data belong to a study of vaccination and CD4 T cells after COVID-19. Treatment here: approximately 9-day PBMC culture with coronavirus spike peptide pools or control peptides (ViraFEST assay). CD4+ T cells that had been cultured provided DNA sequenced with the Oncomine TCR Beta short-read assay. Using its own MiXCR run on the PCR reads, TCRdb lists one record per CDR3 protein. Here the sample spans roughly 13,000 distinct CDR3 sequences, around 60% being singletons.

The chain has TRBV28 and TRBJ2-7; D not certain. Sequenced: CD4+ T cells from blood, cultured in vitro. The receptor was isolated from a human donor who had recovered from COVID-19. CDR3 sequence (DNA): TGTGCCAGCAGTTTACAGTCCTACGAGCAGTACTTC. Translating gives CASSLQSYEQYF.